The rows below give T cell receptor beta chains drawn from one sample of a study of blood T cell repertoires in COVID-19. Only in-frame clones appear in the TCRdb table, and some are missing; sequencing was by immunoSEQ multiplex PCR. The sample includes about 390,000 clones, more than 75% of them seen just once. Material: PBMCs or T cells enriched from blood (not recorded which). All receptors come from a woman in her fifties or sixties who had recovered from COVID-19. Both conserved end residues are part of each CDR3. The D gene is left open where the match is weak. Part of the rows lack a size; the others show once, few, many or a class for expanded clones.

>TRBJ1-2|TRBV11-3|.|once
TGTGCCAGCAGCTCAGTTTCACCCCGAGGAAAGACAGTTTCGGTGGGTGGCTACACCTTC
CASSSVSPRGKTVSVGGYTF
>TRBJ2-2|TRBV4-3|TRBD2|.
TGCGCCAGCAGCCAACTAGCGGGGCGGAACACCGGGGAGCTGTTTTTT
CASSQLAGRNTGELFF
>TRBJ1-6|TRBV10-3|.|few
TGTGCCACCTCAGGGGCCCGCGAGTCACCCCTCCACTTT
CATSGARESPLHF
>TRBJ1-2|TRBV14|.|.
TGTGCCAGCAGCCAAGGTCCGGGACTCCACAATTCCGTCTATGGCTACACCTTC
CASSQGPGLHNSVYGYTF
>TRBJ2-7|TRBV4-1|.|.
TGCGCCAGCAGCCAAGAACGGAGCGACGAGCAGTACTTC
CASSQERSDEQYF
>TRBJ1-5|TRBV9|.|.
TGTGCCAGCAGCGTAGCCGGGGGTTTTCAGCCCCAGCATTTT
CASSVAGGFQPQHF
>TRBJ2-5|TRBV6-1|TRBD2|few
TGTGCCAGCAGTGAAGATAGCGGGGGGGCCGAGACCCAGTACTTC
CASSEDSGGAETQYF
>TRBJ2-1|TRBV19|TRBD2|.
TGTGCCAGTAGTTTTAGCGGGCTACTTTACAATGAGCAGTTCTTC
CASSFSGLLYNEQFF
>TRBJ2-1|TRBV3-1/TRBV3-2|.|.
TGTGCCAGCAGCCCCCGGTGCTACTCCTACAATGAGCAGTTCTTC
CASSPRCYSYNEQFF
>TRBJ1-4|TRBV21-1|.|once
TGTGCCAGCAGCAGCGGGGAAACAACTAATGAAAAACTGTTTTTT
CASSSGETTNEKLFF
>TRBJ1-1|TRBV7-6|TRBD1|.
TGTGCCAGCAGCCGTCACCCGGGACAGACGAACACTGAAGCTTTCTTT
CASSRHPGQTNTEAFF
>TRBJ2-1|TRBV6-2/TRBV6-3|.|.
TGTGCCAGCAGTTACGGGATGCAGGGGAATGAGCAGTTCTTC
CASSYGMQGNEQFF
>TRBJ1-5|TRBV3-1/TRBV3-2|.|.
TGTGCCAGCAGCCAAGGTGGGCGTGCGGGCAGCAATCAGCCCCAGCATTTT
CASSQGGRAGSNQPQHF
>TRBJ1-1|TRBV2|.|once
TGTGCCAGCACCGAGCGCCGGGGAAGCAGCACTGAAGCTTTCTTT
CASTERRGSSTEAFF
>TRBJ1-6|TRBV7-9|.|.
TGTGCCAGCAGCCTAACACTAGCACCGGGTTCACCCCTCCACTTT
CASSLTLAPGSPLHF
>TRBJ1-5|TRBV30|TRBD1|.
TGTGCCTGGAATGATGGGACAGGAGGGCCCAATCAGCCCCAGCATTTT
CAWNDGTGGPNQPQHF
>TRBJ1-2|TRBV18|.|.
TGTGCCAGCTCACCTAGCCGTTTAACTTCTAACTATGGCTACACCTTC
CASSPSRLTSNYGYTF
>TRBJ2-2|TRBV27|.|.
TGTGCCAGCAGTTACGGGGGAACTTACACCGGGGAGCTGTTTTTT
CASSYGGTYTGELFF
>TRBJ1-2|TRBV28|.|.
TGTGCCAGCAGAGCCGGGACAATCGGATATGGCTACACCTTC
CASRAGTIGYGYTF
>TRBJ2-7|TRBV11-3|TRBD2|.
TGTGCCAGCAGCTCCTGGGGGGGGGACGAGCAGTACTTC
CASSSWGGDEQYF
>TRBJ2-7|TRBV2|TRBD1|.
TGTGCCACCCGGGACAGACTTTACGAGCAGTACTTC
CATRDRLYEQYF
>TRBJ1-5|TRBV5-8|TRBD1|.
TGTGCCAGCAGTTATGGACAGGGGGATCAGCCCCAGCATTTT
CASSYGQGDQPQHF
>TRBJ1-6|TRBV25-1|.|once
TGTGCCAGCGGCGGGACTCAGGATAATTCACCCCTCCACTTT
CASGGTQDNSPLHF
>TRBJ1-5|TRBV5-5|.|once
TGTGCCAGCAGCTTGGGGCCCTACTACAATCAGCCCCAGCATTTT
CASSLGPYYNQPQHF
>TRBJ2-1|TRBV24-1|.|once
TGTGCCACCAGTGATCCCCCCCCCTTAAATGAGCAGTTCTTC
CATSDPPPLNEQFF
>TRBJ2-1|TRBV11-2|TRBD2|few
TGTGCCAGCAGCTTTAGCGGGGGGGCGGGGGAGCAGTTCTTC
CASSFSGGAGEQFF
>TRBJ2-3|TRBV2|TRBD1|.
TGTGCCAGCAGTGATGGAGTTGGGACAGGGGGCAGTACGCAGTATTTT
CASSDGVGTGGSTQYF
>TRBJ1-1|TRBV18|TRBD1|.
TGTGCCAGCGCCAGGGGGGAAGTCACTGAAGCTTTCTTT
CASARGEVTEAFF
>TRBJ2-2|TRBV2|TRBD1|.
TGTGCCAGCATCGTGGACAGGGCGTCCACCGGGGAGCTGTTTTTT
CASIVDRASTGELFF
>TRBJ1-2|TRBV19|TRBD1|.
TGTGCCAGTAGTATTTTGGGACAGCCATATGGCTACACCTTC
CASSILGQPYGYTF
>TRBJ2-1|TRBV3-1/TRBV3-2|TRBD2|.
TGTGCCAGCAGCCAAGGCCTAGCGGCCAGTGGGCAGTTCTTC
CASSQGLAASGQFF
>TRBJ2-2|TRBV28|.|.
TGTGCCAGCAGCACGGGGGAAGGAGACACCGGGGAGCTGTTTTTT
CASSTGEGDTGELFF
>TRBJ2-7|TRBV6-2/TRBV6-3|TRBD1|.
TGTGCCAGCAGTTATGACAGGGCAACCTACGAGCAGTACTTC
CASSYDRATYEQYF
>TRBJ2-7|TRBV2|.|.
TGTGCCACCAGCCTAAACTCCGTCTCCGACGAGCAGTACTTC
CATSLNSVSDEQYF
>TRBJ2-5|TRBV25-1|.|.
TGTGCCAGCAGCCAACCCGGGCGTGGGGGGTTAGAGACCCAGTACTTC
CASSQPGRGGLETQYF
>TRBJ1-2|TRBV28|.|few
TGTGCCAGCAGCCCGAACACAGGGAACAACTATGGCTACACCTTC
CASSPNTGNNYGYTF
>TRBJ1-3|TRBV9|.|.
TGTGCCAGCAGCGGTGGTAGCTCTGGAAACACCATATATTTT
CASSGGSSGNTIYF
>TRBJ1-1|TRBV11-2|.|.
TGTGCCAGCAGCCCACAGGGCACTGAAGCTTTCTTT
CASSPQGTEAFF
>TRBJ2-7|TRBV11-1|.|.
TGTGCCAGCAGCTTAACGGACTATAGCTACGAGCAGTACTTC
CASSLTDYSYEQYF
>TRBJ1-2|TRBV30|.|.
TGTGCCTGGGACAGCAACCTTATCTATGGCTACACCTTC
CAWDSNLIYGYTF
>TRBJ1-1|TRBV19|.|.
TGTGCCAGTAGTACCGCCGGGGGGAACACTGAAGCTTTCTTT
CASSTAGGNTEAFF
>TRBJ1-3|TRBV9|.|.
TGTGCCAGCAGCGTAGATTTCAGGATGTACGGAAACACCATATATTTT
CASSVDFRMYGNTIYF
>TRBJ2-7|TRBV5-4|TRBD2|few
TGTGCCAGCAGCTTGGGGTTCGGGGGGAGCTCCTACGAGCAGTACTTC
CASSLGFGGSSYEQYF
>TRBJ2-2|TRBV9|TRBD2|.
TGTGCCAGCAGCCCAGGGGCTGGGACTAGCCCTACCGGGGAGCTGTTTTTT
CASSPGAGTSPTGELFF
>TRBJ1-4|TRBV2|TRBD1|.
TGTGCCAGCAGGGAAAGGGACAGTCAGAATGAAAAACTGTTTTTT
CASRERDSQNEKLFF
>TRBJ1-2|TRBV18|.|.
TGTGCCAGCTCACAGGGGTATGGCTACACCTTC
CASSQGYGYTF
>TRBJ2-4|TRBV18|TRBD2|.
TGTGCCAGCTCACCACGTCCAGCGGGGGGTTGGAGTGGCAAAAACATTCAGTACTTC
CASSPRPAGGWSGKNIQYF
>TRBJ1-1|TRBV5-1|TRBD1|.
TGCGCCAGCAGCCATCCGGGACAGGGCACAGGCACTGAAGCTTTCTTT
CASSHPGQGTGTEAFF
>TRBJ2-3|TRBV7-2|.|.
TGTGCCAGCAGCTTAGGTCCAGGCACGCAGTATTTT
CASSLGPGTQYF
>TRBJ2-1|TRBV13|TRBD1|.
TGTGCCAGCGAACGGACTGGACAGGTGCATGAGCAGTTCTTC
CASERTGQVHEQFF
>TRBJ2-7|TRBV20-1|.|once
TGCAGTGCTAGTCCCCTTGGAGGGGACCACGAGCAGTACTTC
CSASPLGGDHEQYF
>TRBJ2-5|TRBV9|.|.
TGTGCCAGCAGCGGGGACTTCCAAGAGACCCAGTACTTC
CASSGDFQETQYF
>TRBJ1-1|TRBV7-2|.|.
TGTGCCAGCAGCTTAGTAGGGCAGGGGAACACTGAAGCTTTCTTT
CASSLVGQGNTEAFF
>TRBJ2-5|TRBV5-4|TRBD2|once
TGTGCCAGCAGTCTAATGGGAATAGCGGGGGGCCAAGAGACCCAGTACTTC
CASSLMGIAGGQETQYF